This TCR beta chain was identified in a study of blood T cell repertoires in COVID-19. At the level of the study: The United States, Italy and Spain provided the acute and convalescent COVID-19 samples.

Clones were sequenced by immunoSEQ multiplex PCR, and TCRdb holds only the in-frame ones, with some missing. Here the sample spans some 380,000 clones, more than 65% being singletons. The CDR3 runs to 15 residues. CDR1 and CDR2 from the germline V gene are SNHLY and FYNNEI. With V trimmed by 0 bases and J by 6 bases, 4 bases remained unmatched. The chain employs TRBV2 and TRBJ1-5; the match to TRBD1 covers 8 bases. The origin of this receptor is a human donor with acute or convalescent COVID-19. The donor label of this sample is uncertain. What was sequenced was peripheral blood. The CDR3: CASSEAGQARQPQHF. The CDR3 coding sequence is TGTGCCAGCAGTGAAGCGGGACAGGCCCGTCAGCCCCAGCATTTT.